This TCR beta chain was captured by sequencing in a study of cytomegalovirus exposure and HLA in healthy donors. Per germline, CDR1 MNHEY and CDR2 SMNVEV (reference sequence). This CDR3 has 15 residues. Trimming removed 3 bases from V and 0 bases from J; junction bases left unmatched: 3. The PCR had 60 Vbeta and 13 Jbeta primers. TCRdb's copy holds only in-frame clones and misses some; the assay was immunoSEQ multiplex PCR. The sample carries approximately 150,000 clones, roughly 80% recorded once. This clone appeared a few times. The chain employs TRBV27 and TRBJ1-1, with 8 bases identical to TRBD1. The sample was PBMCs. This receptor was taken from a male donor in good health and CMV-seronegative. This chain's CDR3 is CASSFRTGMNTEAFF. The CDR3 bases are TGTGCCAGCAGTTTCAGGACAGGGATGAACACTGAAGCTTTCTTT.